This paragraph covers one T cell receptor beta chain sequence. Original analysis: Reference gene primer amplification yielded estimated nucleated cell counts. Data came from immunoSEQ multiplex PCR; TCRdb stores just in-frame clones and leaves some out. V and J calls and clone size are given by that table; D and trimming were obtained from the DNA. Of a few hundred thousand clones listed, roughly 85% are singletons. This specimen comes from a study of blood T cell repertoires in COVID-19. Across the whole study: COVID-19 samples collected from the United States, Italy and Spain covered acute and convalescent phases.

Those who participated ranged in age from about 18 to 89 years and resided in about 24 US areas. All recovered Cohort 3 donors got two negative PCRs, got clearance, or saw symptom resolution. The sequencing sample was made of PBMCs or T cells enriched from blood (not recorded which). The clonotype comes from a woman between 50 and 59 years old who had recovered from COVID-19.

The CDR3 region is CASSPFTRNYEQYF. The CDR3 nucleotides are TGTGCCAGCAGCCCCTTCACTAGAAACTACGAGCAGTACTTC. V and J are TRBV7-2 and TRBJ2-7; a weak D match, TRBD2 (5 bases). The V end lost 5 bases, the J end lost 3 bases, and 14 bases lay between the germline ends. The CDR3 loop spans 14 amino acids. CDR1 is SGHTA and CDR2 is FQGNSA in the germline V gene.